This TCR beta chain was recorded in a study of shared clonotypes between healthy human individuals. Study-level points and caveats: Relative to their counterparts shared across all four donors, non-shared clonotypes exhibited diminished generation probabilities. Enrolling few donors narrowed the genetic and exposure-history diversity that was represented.

As concerns this clone: Its antigen remains unknown.

Naive CD8 cells comprised CD45RO-negative, CCR7-positively selected cells, excluding terminally differentiated effector memory CD45RA+ cells. On sorted subsets, replicate PCRs used approximately 190 ng DNA, or 31,000 or so T cell genomes. Measured with immunoSEQ multiplex PCR; TCRdb has only the in-frame clones, and not every one. The table includes some 2 million clones, over 85% detected once. The CDR3 consists of 17 residues. The germline gives CDR1 MNHEY, CDR2 SMNVEV (reference sequence). Trimming shortened V by 6 bases and J by 5 bases, and 26 bases separated the two germline ends. The sample consisted of naive CD8+ T cells sorted from blood. This rearrangement joins TRBV27 to TRBJ2-7, with D possibly matching TRBD2 (8 bases). This receptor was identified in a man aged 18-30 years in good health. The chain's CDR3 is CASSTFTGETGGNEQYF. CDR3 nucleotides: TGTGCCAGCAGCACCTTTACAGGGGAGACGGGAGGGAACGAGCAGTACTTC.